The sequence of this T cell receptor (beta chain) was determined in a study of blood T cell repertoires in COVID-19. Under the authors' procedure: Cell counts per sample came from amplifying reference gene primers. Sequencing was performed with immunoSEQ multiplex PCR; in TCRdb, only in-frame clones are kept and a portion is missing. The V and J calls and clone size are taken from that table; D and trimming were inferred from the DNA. The table lists 110,000 to 150,000 clones, 70% to 85% of them singletons. V lost 3 bases and J 7 bases, leaving 10 bases between the germline ends. Looked up from germline, CDR1 is KGHSH and CDR2 is LQKENI. The CDR3 length is 14 residues.

Material: PBMCs or T cells enriched from blood (not recorded which). The V gene is TRBV18, the J gene TRBJ1-6; maybe TRBD1 (6 bases). The receptor was derived from a woman younger than 35 who had been exposed to COVID-19. The CDR3 DNA sequence: TGTGCCAGCTCACCCGTCAGGGGAAATTCACCCCTCCACTTT. This codes for CASSPVRGNSPLHF.